The 17 T cell receptor beta chains below come from one sample, sequenced in a study of CD8+ T cells in alopecia areata. Treatment given: oral pan-JAK inhibitor, 5-10 mg twice daily. Following RNA extraction, reverse transcription yielded cDNA that acted as the sequencing template. Repertoires were generated with immunoSEQ multiplex PCR, while TCRdb's copy carries only in-frame clones and drops some. The sample contains some 180,000 clones, about half of which appear only once. This sample comprised CD8+ T cells sorted from blood, obtained around week 53, from a patient treated with tofacitinib. The receptors shown here come from a human donor with alopecia areata.

Only a few counts were recorded for this clone. CDR3 protein: CASSARDRRREAFF. In DNA, the CDR3 is TGTGCCAGTAGTGCCCGGGACAGGAGACGGGAAGCTTTCTTT. The rearrangement links TRBV19 to TRBJ1-1; 8 positions match TRBD1. The CDR3 is 14 amino acids. With 5 bases clipped from V and 8 bases from J, the junction kept 10 bases outside the gene matches. Germline lookup yields CDR1 LNHDA and CDR2 SQIVND (reference sequence). Full variable domain (rest looked up from reference TRBV19 and TRBJ1-1): DGGITQSPKYLFRKEGQNVTLSCEQNLNHDAMYWYRQDPGQGLRLIYYSQIVNDFQKGDIAEGYSVSREKKESFPLTVTSAQKNPTAFYLCASSARDRRREAFFGQGTRLTVV.

In this sample, this clone turned up a few times. The V call is TRBV29-1, the J call TRBJ2-7; no firm D call. V was shortened by 6 bases and J by 0 bases, with 9 bases between the two germline ends. The germline V gene encodes CDR1 SQVTM and CDR2 ANQGSEA. The CDR3 sequence is 12 residues long. CDR3: CSVAANSYEQYF. The CDR3 DNA reads TGCAGCGTCGCGGCGAACTCCTACGAGCAGTACTTC.

CDR3 sequence reads: CASSPLYRGGVETQYF. CDR3 nucleotide sequence: TGTGCCAGCAGTCCTCTCTACAGGGGCGGGGTGGAGACCCAGTACTTC. This rearrangement joins TRBV27 to TRBJ2-5; D is possibly TRBD1 (7 bases). Deletions cut 5 bases from V and 5 bases from J, with 21 bases between. Looked up from germline, CDR1 is MNHEY and CDR2 is SMNVEV (reference sequence). The CDR3 has 16 amino acids.

J is TRBJ1-2 and V is TRBV6-5; possible D gene TRBD1, 6 bases. Germline V CDR1 and CDR2: MNHEY, SVGAGI. The CDR3 spans 14 residues. V was clipped by 4 bases and J by 4 bases, with 13 bases between them. This CDR3 reads CASSSDRTGYGYTF. DNA of the CDR3: TGTGCCAGCAGTTCCGACAGGACGGGCTATGGCTACACCTTC.

The CDR3 here is CASSQERRQTYEQYF. As DNA, the CDR3 is TGTGCCAGCAGCCAAGAAAGGAGACAGACCTACGAGCAGTACTTC. The J gene is TRBJ2-7, the V gene TRBV5-4, with TRBD1 as a possible D gene (5 bases). The CDR3 sequence is 15 residues long. V dropped 4 bases and J dropped 2 bases, with 16 bases sitting between them. The germline CDR1 and CDR2 sequences are SGHNT and YYREEE (reference sequence).

This clone was detected a few times. The chain couples TRBV30 to TRBJ2-7; D tentatively reads TRBD1 or TRBD2 (5 bases each). CDR1 and CDR2 from the germline V gene are GTSNPN and SVGIG (reference sequence). V lost 5 bases to trimming and J lost 3 bases, with 11 bases between them. This CDR3 comprises 12 residues. The CDR3 here is CAWALGDYEQYF. The CDR3 nucleotides are TGTGCCTGGGCTTTGGGGGACTACGAGCAGTACTTC.

This clone has a handful of counts. The chain carries TRBV6-5 and TRBJ1-1; a possible D gene is TRBD1 (5 bases). From germline, CDR1 is MNHEY and CDR2 SVGAGI. The CDR3 has 13 residues. The V end was cut by 2 bases, the J end by 8 bases, with 12 bases between. CDR3 coding DNA: TGTGCCAGCAGTTACCGTGGGGCTGGAGAAGCTTTCTTT. It encodes CASSYRGAGEAFF.

A few counts support this clone. The chain is built from TRBV5-4 and TRBJ1-6; possible D gene TRBD1, 5 bases. V shed 0 bases and J shed 10 bases, with 14 bases lying between them. The CDR3 is 15 amino acids. Germline CDR1 is SGHNT and CDR2 is YYREEE (reference sequence). The CDR3 loop reads CASSLERGLESPLHF. CDR3 DNA: TGTGCCAGCAGCTTGGAGCGGGGCTTGGAATCACCCCTCCACTTT.

The V and J genes are TRBV27 and TRBJ2-1; no reliable D call. The germline CDR1 and CDR2 sequences are MNHEY and SMNVEV (reference sequence). The germline V and J ends were trimmed by 7 bases and 6 bases, with 13 bases remaining between them. The CDR3 covers 13 residues. CDR3 bases: TGTGCCAGCACTCCGGGCCCTGGCAATGAGCAGTTCTTC. Its translation: CASTPGPGNEQFF.

In DNA, the CDR3 is TGTGCCAGCAGAACAGGGTTCTCGAGCAATCAGCCCCAGCATTTT. It is translated as CASRTGFSSNQPQHF. The chain employs TRBV6-5 and TRBJ1-5, with a tentative D call TRBD1 (6 bases). Germline V gene sequence: CDR1 MNHEY, CDR2 SVGAGI. The CDR3 spans 15 residues. The germline V and J ends were trimmed by 6 bases and 1 base, with 13 bases remaining between them.

There are a few counts of this clone. The rearrangement links TRBV5-4 to TRBJ2-7; TRBD2 matches at 12 bases. From germline, CDR1 is SGHNT and CDR2 YYREEE (reference sequence). The CDR3 is 15 amino acids. V shed 0 bases and J 6 bases; nucleotides not matched to a gene: 4. CDR3 coding DNA: TGTGCCAGCAGCTTGGCGGGACTAGCGGGTAGCGAGCAGTACTTC. The encoded protein is CASSLAGLAGSEQYF.

This clone was counted between two and nine times. The V call is TRBV20-1, the J call TRBJ2-7; 8 bases map to TRBD1. This CDR3 is 10 amino acids long. After removal of 7 bases from V and 11 bases from J, the junction contained 7 bases not matched to a gene. The germline V gene has CDR1 DFQATT and CDR2 SNEGSKA (reference sequence). CDR3 loop: CSGTLDREYF. DNA of the CDR3: TGCAGTGGTACTTTGGACAGGGAGTACTTC.

This clone came up a few times. The chain carries TRBV5-6 and TRBJ1-5, with 10 bases aligning to TRBD1. Germline V CDR1 and CDR2: SGHDT, YYEEEE. Germline trimming cut 3 bases from V and 6 bases from J; bases unmatched to any gene: 3. This CDR3 has 14 residues. CDR3: CASSSGTGVQPQHF. The CDR3 bases are TGTGCCAGCAGCTCCGGGACAGGGGTTCAGCCCCAGCATTTT.

This clone was found a few times. Being one base from a much bigger clone, this may be a read error. The chain joins TRBV6-1 to TRBJ2-3; 13 bases map to TRBD2. The CDR3 is 16 amino acids. Germline V gives CDR1 MNHNS, CDR2 SASEGT. V lost 3 bases to trimming and J lost 2 bases; unmatched junction nucleotides: 2. This chain's CDR3 is CASSDTSGGATDTQYF. The DNA of the CDR3 is TGTGCCAGCAGTGATACTAGCGGGGGGGCCACAGATACGCAGTATTTT.

The J gene is TRBJ2-2, the V gene TRBV6-7; D is unclear. Being an ORF, TRBV6-7 has a function that is uncertain. Between the trimmed V and J ends, which lost 0 bases and 1 base, there was a span of 12 bases. This CDR3 has 17 residues. The CDR3 nucleotides are TGTGCCAGCAGTTACTCGAAGATCGCAGGGAACACCGGGGAGCTGTTTTTT. Its translation: CASSYSKIAGNTGELFF.

This sequence joins TRBV15 and TRBJ1-5, with TRBD1 as a possible D gene (5 bases). From germline, CDR1 is LNHNV and CDR2 YYDKDF (reference sequence). The V end was cut by 0 bases, the J end by 0 bases, with 6 bases between. There are 15 residues in the CDR3. The CDR3 region is CATSRDQGSNQPQHF. The CDR3 DNA sequence: TGTGCCACCAGCAGAGATCAGGGTAGCAATCAGCCCCAGCATTTT.

This chain uses TRBV16 with TRBJ1-6; D gene unclear. Germline values: CDR1 KGHSY, CDR2 FQNENV. V was pared by 3 bases and J by 7 bases, with 13 bases between. The CDR3 covers 15 residues. This CDR3 is CASSHPAGQNSPLHF. CDR3 in DNA: TGTGCCAGCAGCCACCCCGCGGGTCAAAATTCACCCCTCCACTTT. Full variable domain (outside the CDR3, taken from reference TRBV16 and TRBJ1-6): GEEVAQTPKHLVRGEGQKAKLYCAPIKGHSYVFWYQQVLKNEFKFLISFQNENVFDETGMPKERFSAKCLPNSPCSLEIQATKLEDSAVYFCASSHPAGQNSPLHFGNGTRLTVT.